This T cell receptor beta chain comes out of a study of T cells after yellow fever vaccination. Whole-study context: Libraries from low-cell-number fractions were prepared with the SMART-Seq v4 Ultra Low Input RNA kit. Findings and caveats of the study: Most primary-vaccination clones recurred post-booster (roughly 96% CD4, 85% to 90% CD8). Secondary responses were weaker yet peaked faster, day 5 versus 15.

There are 13 residues in the CDR3. Germline V lookup: CDR1 SQVTM, CDR2 ANQGSEA. Trimming pared 1 base from V and 5 bases from J, leaving 11 bases between. Regarding this clonotype: Its antigen is not known.

TCRdb called the 5' RACE reads again in MiXCR, with one record for every CDR3 protein. The sample carries hundreds of thousands of distinct CDR3 sequences, about 13% recorded once. Sequencing was performed on PBMCs, taken on the day of the yellow fever booster vaccination. This sequence joins TRBV29-1 and TRBJ1-2; perhaps TRBD1 as D (6 bases). The sequence came from a man younger than 40 who received the YFV17D yellow fever vaccine. DNA of the CDR3: TGCAGCGTTGAAGGACAGGAGAAGTATGGCTACACCTTC. Amino acid sequence: CSVEGQEKYGYTF.